The rows below give T cell receptor beta chains drawn from one sample of a study of T cell responses to AZD1222 COVID-19 vaccine. TCRdb's copy holds only in-frame clones and misses some; the assay was immunoSEQ multiplex PCR. The sample has 100,000 to 150,000 clones; over 75% are singletons. The sample here was peripheral blood, taken on day 0 of AZD1222 vaccination. The receptors originated from an adult in good health. CDR3s include the opening cysteine and the closing phenylalanine or tryptophan.

CDR3: CASSERTSADEQYF
V: TRBV10-1
length: 14

CDR3: CASSSIDYRASQPQHF
V: TRBV5-8
length: 16

CDR3: CASSVRAQGYNEKLFF
V: TRBV6-1
length: 16

CDR3: CATSDSRDSLSTNEKLFF
V: TRBV24-1
length: 18

CDR3: CASSQDRVLYTDTQYF
V: TRBV14
length: 16

CDR3: CASSMGVLAQETQYF
V: TRBV5-4
length: 15

CDR3: CAIAGLSGGATDTQYF
V: TRBV10-3
length: 16

CDR3: CASIDGGNMNTEAFF
V: TRBV28
length: 15

CDR3: CASSPNQGSVTEAFF
V: TRBV18
length: 15

CDR3: CASGATSGGADTQYF
V: TRBV19
length: 15

CDR3: CASSLSSGTGDFKRYF
V: TRBV27
length: 16

CDR3: CASSEQGASNQPQHF
V: TRBV9
length: 15

CDR3: CASSIPGEQYF
V: TRBV19
length: 11

CDR3: CASSPQDRSPYGYTF
V: TRBV14
length: 15

CDR3: CASSQLGLGEQFF
V: TRBV14
length: 13

CDR3: CASSGDRGDSPLHF
V: TRBV5-5
length: 14

CDR3: CASSRRETQYF
V: TRBV6-2/TRBV6-3
length: 11

CDR3: CASLGGQETQYF
V: TRBV11-1
length: 12

CDR3: CASSYWSGAEAFF
V: TRBV6-2/TRBV6-3
length: 13

CDR3: CATSVTGGDGYTF
V: TRBV24-1
length: 13

CDR3: CASSNPGTDTQYF
V: TRBV14
length: 13

CDR3: CASSIVISGTSGGGSTDTQYF
V: TRBV19
length: 21

CDR3: CASSPGTSTDTQYF
V: TRBV5-1
length: 14

CDR3: CASSFRGSDQPQHF
V: TRBV28
length: 14

CDR3: CASSLGGGSPLHF
V: TRBV7-2
length: 13

CDR3: CASRRPAGATEAFF
V: TRBV6-5
length: 14

CDR3: CASSLEPFSSYEQYF
V: TRBV7-6
length: 15

CDR3: CASSQDHQRQGFWNTEAFF
V: TRBV14
length: 19

CDR3: CASSSGRNYGYTF
V: TRBV11-2
length: 13

CDR3: CASSQREKMDTQYF
V: TRBV23-1
length: 14

CDR3: CASSKDSHGYTF
V: TRBV12-3/TRBV12-4
length: 12

CDR3: CASSLELAGGQYEQFF
V: TRBV7-2
length: 16

CDR3: CASSYSLKGHPDTQYF
V: TRBV6-5
length: 16

CDR3: CASSFGTSGGVEQFF
V: TRBV7-9
length: 15

CDR3: CASSFSTGGFNQPQHF
V: TRBV28
length: 16

CDR3: CASSKNGTGVETQYF
V: TRBV21-1
length: 15

CDR3: CASSQTSDPWRYGYTF
V: TRBV4-3
length: 16

CDR3: CASSRGSGTLLGYGYTF
V: TRBV27
length: 17

CDR3: CASSLDGGTEAFF
V: TRBV5-1
length: 13

CDR3: CASSLGAVAIAGELFF
V: TRBV5-6
length: 16

CDR3: CSVETTSGSTDTQYF
V: TRBV29-1
length: 15

CDR3: CASNPQGVDYGYTF
V: TRBV5-4
length: 14

CDR3: CASSFGGRALLSALHF
V: TRBV7-9
length: 16

CDR3: CASSQAAGSISGTQYF
V: TRBV14
length: 16

CDR3: CASSPFGPSGNTIYF
V: TRBV5-4
length: 15

CDR3: CASSVKRNTGELFF
V: TRBV2
length: 14

CDR3: CASSLRSANTGELFF
V: TRBV11-3
length: 15

CDR3: CASSIDPARYGGTGELFF
V: TRBV19
length: 18

CDR3: CSAKAVDEQYF
V: TRBV20-1
length: 11